These T cell receptor beta chains were read from a single sample in a study of cytomegalovirus exposure and HLA in healthy donors. Sequencing was performed with immunoSEQ multiplex PCR; in TCRdb, only in-frame clones are kept and a portion is missing. The sample comprises some 50,000 clones, approximately 67% of which are singletons, and about 6% rests with the top ten. Sequencing input: PBMCs. These receptors all stem from a man aged 30 to 45 in good health and CMV-seronegative. Each CDR3 is given without its conserved first and last residue. The D gene is left open where the match is weak. Size tells how often a clone was seen (once, few, many) or the class of an expanded clone, and some rows leave it out.

CDR3 protein	J gene	D gene	V gene	clone size
ASIHASGMRGYT	TRBJ1-2	NA	TRBV6-7	few
ASSLAFAGLAGQYEQY	TRBJ2-7	TRBD2	TRBV5-1	NA
ASSWQKNTGELF	TRBJ2-2	NA	TRBV18	NA
ASSIGAEQPQH	TRBJ1-5	NA	TRBV19	NA
ASGVVAGTDTQY	TRBJ2-3	NA	TRBV12-5	NA
ASGPGTEAF	TRBJ1-1	NA	TRBV12-5	NA
ASSGMTSGSGTGELF	TRBJ2-2	TRBD2	TRBV6-1	NA
AWSPERDRTYGYT	TRBJ1-2	TRBD1	TRBV30	NA
ASSWTSGSYEQY	TRBJ2-7	TRBD2	TRBV6-5	NA
ASSILLAGGPNEQF	TRBJ2-1	TRBD2	TRBV19	once
ASSRADRHNQPQH	TRBJ1-5	NA	TRBV19	NA
ASSFSGRLSYNEQF	TRBJ2-1	NA	TRBV5-1	NA
ASSLLGGGGDGYT	TRBJ1-2	TRBD1	TRBV11-2	NA
ASSYSWTSSDNEQF	TRBJ2-1	TRBD2	TRBV6-5	NA
ASSTSPRTSGYSTDTQY	TRBJ2-3	TRBD2	TRBV19	NA